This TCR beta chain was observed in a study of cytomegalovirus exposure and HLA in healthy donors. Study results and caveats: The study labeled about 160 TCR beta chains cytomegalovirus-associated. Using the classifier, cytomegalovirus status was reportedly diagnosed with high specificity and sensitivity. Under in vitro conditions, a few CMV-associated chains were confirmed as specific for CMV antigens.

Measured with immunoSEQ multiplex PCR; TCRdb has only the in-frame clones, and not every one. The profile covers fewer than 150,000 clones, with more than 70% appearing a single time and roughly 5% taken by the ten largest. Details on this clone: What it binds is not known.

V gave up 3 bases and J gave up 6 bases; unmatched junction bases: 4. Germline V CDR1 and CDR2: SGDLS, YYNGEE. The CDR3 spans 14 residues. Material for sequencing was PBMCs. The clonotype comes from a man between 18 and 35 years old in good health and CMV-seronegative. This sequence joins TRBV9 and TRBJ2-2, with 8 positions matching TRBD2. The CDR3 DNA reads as TGTGCCAGCAGCGGAGCGGGAGTAGCCGGGGAGCTGTTTTTT. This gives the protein CASSGAGVAGELFF.